The sample holds one count of the clone carrying this T cell receptor beta chain. Its matching antigen is unknown. Profiling relied on immunoSEQ multiplex PCR, and the TCRdb table lists in-frame clones only, not all of them. The table includes tens of thousands of clones, approximately 80% detected once. Trimming left V 4 bases short and J 8 bases short, with 12 bases between. The V gene's germline CDR1 is SNHLY and CDR2 FYNNEI. This CDR3 is built from 13 residues. Time point reported: blood 2 weeks post-SBRT. Treatment reported: 15 Gy SBRT to primary tumor, nephrectomy 4 weeks later. The sample is drawn from a study of radiation and T cells in renal cell carcinoma. Background on the study: Nephrectomy followed 15 Gy stereotactic body radiation by 4 weeks. Findings of the study overall: In blood, top tumor clones expanded by 2 weeks, shrinking by 4.

The specimen was blood, collected from a patient whose treatment included radiotherapy and nephrectomy. The V call is TRBV2, the J call TRBJ2-1; D ambiguous. This TCR derives from an older woman with renal cell carcinoma. CDR3 in amino acids: CASSAPSGDEQFF. The DNA of the CDR3 is TGTGCCAGCAGTGCCCCCTCCGGCGATGAGCAGTTCTTC.